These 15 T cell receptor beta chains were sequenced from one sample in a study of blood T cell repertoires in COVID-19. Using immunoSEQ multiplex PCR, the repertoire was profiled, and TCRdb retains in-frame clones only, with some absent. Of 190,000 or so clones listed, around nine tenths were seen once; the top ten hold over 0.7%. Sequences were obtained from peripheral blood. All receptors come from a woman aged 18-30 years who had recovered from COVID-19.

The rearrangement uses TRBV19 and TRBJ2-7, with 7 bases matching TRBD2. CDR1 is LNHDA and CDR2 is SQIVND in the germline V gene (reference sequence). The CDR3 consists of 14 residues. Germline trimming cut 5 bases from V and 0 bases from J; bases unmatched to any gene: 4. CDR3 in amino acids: CASSERGSSYEQYF. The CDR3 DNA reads TGTGCCAGTAGTGAGCGGGGTAGCTCCTACGAGCAGTACTTC.

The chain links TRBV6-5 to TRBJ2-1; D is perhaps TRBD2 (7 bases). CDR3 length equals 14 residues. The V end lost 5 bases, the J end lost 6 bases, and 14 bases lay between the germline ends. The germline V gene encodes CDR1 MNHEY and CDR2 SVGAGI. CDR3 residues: CASSTGLGGNEQFF. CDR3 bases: TGTGCCAGCAGTACAGGACTAGGGGGCAATGAGCAGTTCTTC.

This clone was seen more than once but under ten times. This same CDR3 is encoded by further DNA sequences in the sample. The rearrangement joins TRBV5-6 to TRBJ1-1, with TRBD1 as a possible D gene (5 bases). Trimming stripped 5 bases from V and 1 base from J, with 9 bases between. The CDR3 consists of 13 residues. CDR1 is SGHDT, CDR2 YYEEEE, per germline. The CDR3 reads CASRGGRNTEAFF. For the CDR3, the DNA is TGTGCCAGCAGGGGGGGTAGGAACACTGAAGCTTTCTTT.

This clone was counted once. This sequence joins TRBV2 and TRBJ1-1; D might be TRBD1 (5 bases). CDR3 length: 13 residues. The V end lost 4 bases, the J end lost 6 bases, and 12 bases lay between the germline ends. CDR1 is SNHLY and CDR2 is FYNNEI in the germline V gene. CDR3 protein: CASSGQGLSEAFF. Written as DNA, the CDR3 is TGTGCCAGCAGTGGGCAGGGATTGTCTGAAGCTTTCTTT. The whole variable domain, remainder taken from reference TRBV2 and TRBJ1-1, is EPEVTQTPSHQVTQMGQEVILRCVPISNHLYFYWYRQILGQKVEFLVSFYNNEISEKSEIFDDQFSVERPDGSNFTLKIRSTKLEDSAMYFCASSGQGLSEAFFGQGTRLTVV.

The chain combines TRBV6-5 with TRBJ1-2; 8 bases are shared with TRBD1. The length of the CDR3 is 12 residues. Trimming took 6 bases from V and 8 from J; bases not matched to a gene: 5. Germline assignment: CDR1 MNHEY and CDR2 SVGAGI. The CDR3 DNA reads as TGTGCCAGCAGCCCACAGGGGGGCGGCTACACCTTC. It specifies CASSPQGGGYTF.

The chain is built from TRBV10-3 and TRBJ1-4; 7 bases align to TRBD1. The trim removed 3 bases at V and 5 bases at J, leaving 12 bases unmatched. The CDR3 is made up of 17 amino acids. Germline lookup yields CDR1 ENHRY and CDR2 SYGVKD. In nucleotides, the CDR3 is TGTGCCATCAGTGATACGGACTATGGGACAGACAATGAAAAACTGTTTTTT. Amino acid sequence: CAISDTDYGTDNEKLFF.

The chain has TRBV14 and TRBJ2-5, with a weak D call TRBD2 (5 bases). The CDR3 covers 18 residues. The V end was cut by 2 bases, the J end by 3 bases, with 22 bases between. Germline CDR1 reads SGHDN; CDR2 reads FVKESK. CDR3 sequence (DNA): TGTGCCAGCAGCCAAACAACACGGCGGGTCTTGGAGAAAGAGACCCAGTACTTC. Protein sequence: CASSQTTRRVLEKETQYF.

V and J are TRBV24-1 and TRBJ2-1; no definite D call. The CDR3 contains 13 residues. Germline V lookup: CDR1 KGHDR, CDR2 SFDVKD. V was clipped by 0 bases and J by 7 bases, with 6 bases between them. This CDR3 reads CATSDLAVNEQFF. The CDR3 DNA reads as TGTGCCACCAGTGATTTGGCGGTAAATGAGCAGTTCTTC.

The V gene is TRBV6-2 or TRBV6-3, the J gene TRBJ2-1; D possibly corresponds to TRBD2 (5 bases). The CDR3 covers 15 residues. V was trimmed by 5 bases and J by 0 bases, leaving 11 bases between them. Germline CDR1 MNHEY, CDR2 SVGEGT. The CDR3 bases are TGTGCCAGCAGTGTAAGTGGGAGCTCCTACAATGAGCAGTTCTTC. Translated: CASSVSGSSYNEQFF.

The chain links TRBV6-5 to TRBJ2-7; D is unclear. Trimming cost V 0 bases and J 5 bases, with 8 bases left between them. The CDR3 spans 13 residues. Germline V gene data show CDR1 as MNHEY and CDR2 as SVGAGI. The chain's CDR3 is CASSYSSVDEQYV. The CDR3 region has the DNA TGTGCCAGCAGTTACTCCAGCGTGGACGAGCAGTACGTC.

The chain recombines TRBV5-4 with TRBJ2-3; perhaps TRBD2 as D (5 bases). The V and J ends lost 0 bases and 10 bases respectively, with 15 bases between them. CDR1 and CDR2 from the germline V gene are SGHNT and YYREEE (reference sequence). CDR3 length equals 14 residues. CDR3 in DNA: TGTGCCAGCAGCTTGGAGGTCGGTCAGGAGGCGCAGTATTTT. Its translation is CASSLEVGQEAQYF.

The CDR3 DNA sequence: TGTGCCAGTAGCCTATACAATGAGCAGTTCTTC. This codes for CASSLYNEQFF. The genes are TRBV19 and TRBJ2-1, with D hard to call. Trimming pared 6 bases from V and 4 bases from J, leaving 4 bases between. This CDR3 is 11 amino acids long. Germline V lookup: CDR1 LNHDA, CDR2 SQIVND (reference sequence).

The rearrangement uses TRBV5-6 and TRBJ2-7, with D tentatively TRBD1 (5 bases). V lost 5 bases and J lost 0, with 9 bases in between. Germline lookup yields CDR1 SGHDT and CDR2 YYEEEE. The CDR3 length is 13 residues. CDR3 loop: CASSWGFSYEQYV. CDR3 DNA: TGTGCCAGCAGTTGGGGCTTCTCCTACGAGCAGTACGTC.

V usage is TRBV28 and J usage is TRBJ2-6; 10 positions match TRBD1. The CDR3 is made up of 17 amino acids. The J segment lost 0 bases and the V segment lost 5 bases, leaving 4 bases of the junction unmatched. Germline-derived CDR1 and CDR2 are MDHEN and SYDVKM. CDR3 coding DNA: TGTGCCAGCAGTCGGGACAGGGGAGCCTCTGGGGCCAACGTCCTGACTTTC. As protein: CASSRDRGASGANVLTF.

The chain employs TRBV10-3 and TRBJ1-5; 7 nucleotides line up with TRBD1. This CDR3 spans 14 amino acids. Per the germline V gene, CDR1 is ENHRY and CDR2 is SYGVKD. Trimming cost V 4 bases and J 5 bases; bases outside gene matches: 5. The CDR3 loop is CAISAVQGDQPQHF. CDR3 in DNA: TGTGCCATCAGTGCTGTCCAGGGGGATCAGCCCCAGCATTTT.